This TCR beta chain came from a study of blood T cell repertoires in COVID-19. Study-wide context: Whether acute or convalescent, the COVID-19 samples came from the United States, Italy and Spain.

The assay was immunoSEQ multiplex PCR, and TCRdb's table has in-frame clones only and misses some. The sample lists under 40,000 clones, 85% to 90% occurring once. Germline values: CDR1 SNHLY, CDR2 FYNNEI. The CDR3 contains 13 residues. As regards this clone: Mismatch with germline at one junction end may stem from a read error.

The V gene is TRBV2, the J gene TRBJ2-5; D remains ambiguous. This TCR was sampled from a middle-aged man with active or convalescent COVID-19. The source material was peripheral blood. The CDR3 protein is CASREDTMWTQYF. Written as DNA, the CDR3 is TGTGCCAGCAGGGAAGACACCATGTGGACCCAGTACTTC.